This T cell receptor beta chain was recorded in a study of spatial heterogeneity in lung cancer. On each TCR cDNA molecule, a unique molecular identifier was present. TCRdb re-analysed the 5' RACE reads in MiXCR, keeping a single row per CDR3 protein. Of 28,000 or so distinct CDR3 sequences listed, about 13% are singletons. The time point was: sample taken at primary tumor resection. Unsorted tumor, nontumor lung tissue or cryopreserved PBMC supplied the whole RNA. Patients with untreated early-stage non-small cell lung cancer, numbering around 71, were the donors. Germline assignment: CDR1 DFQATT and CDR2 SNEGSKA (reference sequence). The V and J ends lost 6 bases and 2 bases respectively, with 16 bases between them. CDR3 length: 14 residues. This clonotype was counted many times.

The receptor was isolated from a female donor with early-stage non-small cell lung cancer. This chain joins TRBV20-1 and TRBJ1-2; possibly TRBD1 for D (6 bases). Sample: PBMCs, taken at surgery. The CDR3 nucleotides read TGCAGTGCCAGTCAACAGGGTCTGAACTATGGCTACACCTTC. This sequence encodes CSASQQGLNYGYTF.